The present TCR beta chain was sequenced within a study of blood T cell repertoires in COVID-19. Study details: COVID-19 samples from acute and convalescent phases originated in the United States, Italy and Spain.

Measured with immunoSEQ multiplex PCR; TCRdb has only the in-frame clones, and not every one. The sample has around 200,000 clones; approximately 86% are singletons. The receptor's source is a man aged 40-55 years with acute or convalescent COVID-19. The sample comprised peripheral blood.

The CDR3 sequence is CASTGLNYGYTF. The CDR3 DNA follows: TGTGCCAGTACCGGTCTTAACTATGGCTACACCTTC. The chain has TRBV19 and TRBJ1-2; D ambiguous. The CDR3 runs to 12 residues. The germline gives CDR1 LNHDA, CDR2 SQIVND (reference sequence). The V end lost 7 bases, the J end lost 1 base, and 7 bases lay between the germline ends.